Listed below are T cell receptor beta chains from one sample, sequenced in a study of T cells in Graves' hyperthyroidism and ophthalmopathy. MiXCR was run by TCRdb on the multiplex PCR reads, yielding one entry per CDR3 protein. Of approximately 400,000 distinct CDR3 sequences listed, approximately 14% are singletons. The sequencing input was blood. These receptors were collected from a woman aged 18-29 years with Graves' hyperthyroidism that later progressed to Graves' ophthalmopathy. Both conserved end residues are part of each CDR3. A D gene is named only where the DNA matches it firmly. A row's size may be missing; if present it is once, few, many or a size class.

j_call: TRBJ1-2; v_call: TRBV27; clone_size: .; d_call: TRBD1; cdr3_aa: CASSLSSGGIYGYTF; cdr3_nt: TGTGCCAGCAGTTTATCGTCAGGGGGTATTTATGGCTACACCTTC
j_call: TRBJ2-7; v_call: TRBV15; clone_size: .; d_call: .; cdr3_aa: CATSRDQGSYEQYF; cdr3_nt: TGTGCCACCAGCAGAGATCAGGGTAGCTACGAGCAGTACTTC
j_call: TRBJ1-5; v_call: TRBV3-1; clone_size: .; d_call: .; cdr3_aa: CASSQSDGEEPQHF; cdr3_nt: TGTGCCAGCAGCCAATCGGACGGTGAGGAGCCCCAGCATTTT
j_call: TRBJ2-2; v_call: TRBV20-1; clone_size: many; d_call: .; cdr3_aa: CSAMEAGELFF; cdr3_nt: TGCAGTGCCATGGAAGCGGGGGAGCTGTTTTTT
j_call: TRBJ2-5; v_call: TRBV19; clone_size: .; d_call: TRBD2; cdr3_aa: CASRVRAGERETQYF; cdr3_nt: TGTGCCAGTAGGGTCCGGGCGGGAGAGAGGGAGACCCAGTACTTC
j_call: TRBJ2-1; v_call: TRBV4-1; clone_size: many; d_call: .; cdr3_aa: CASSHQGNEQFF; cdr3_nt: TGCGCCAGCAGCCACCAGGGCAATGAGCAGTTCTTC
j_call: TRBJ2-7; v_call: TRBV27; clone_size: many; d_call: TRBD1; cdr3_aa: CASSRRQGAYEQYF; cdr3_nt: TGTGCCAGCAGCCGGAGGCAGGGGGCCTACGAGCAGTACTTC
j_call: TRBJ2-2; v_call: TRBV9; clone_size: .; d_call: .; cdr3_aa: CASSVRGGLNTGELFF; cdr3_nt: TGTGCCAGCAGCGTAAGAGGGGGTTTGAACACCGGGGAGCTGTTTTTT
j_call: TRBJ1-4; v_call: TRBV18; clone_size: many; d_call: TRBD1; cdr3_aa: CASSPGQGAMRKLFF; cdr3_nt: TGTGCCAGCTCACCTGGACAGGGGGCGATGCGAAAACTGTTTTTT
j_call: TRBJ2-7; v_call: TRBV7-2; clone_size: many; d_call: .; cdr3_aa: CASSFQLGYEQYF; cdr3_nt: TGTGCCAGCAGCTTTCAGTTAGGCTACGAGCAGTACTTC
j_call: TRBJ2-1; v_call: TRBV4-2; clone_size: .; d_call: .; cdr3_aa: CASSQDRQIHNEQFF; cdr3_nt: TGTGCCAGCAGCCAAGACCGACAGATACACAATGAGCAGTTCTTC
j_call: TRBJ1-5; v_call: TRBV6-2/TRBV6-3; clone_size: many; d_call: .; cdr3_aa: CASSHSDQPQHF; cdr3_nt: TGTGCCAGCAGTCACTCGGATCAGCCCCAGCATTTT
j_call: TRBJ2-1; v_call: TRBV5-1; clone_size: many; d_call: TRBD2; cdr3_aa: CASSREVLYNEQFF; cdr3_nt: TGCGCCAGCAGCCGGGAGGTACTTTACAATGAGCAGTTCTTC
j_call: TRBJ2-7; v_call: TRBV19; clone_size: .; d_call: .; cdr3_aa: CASSITGFSSYEQYF; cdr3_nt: TGTGCCAGTAGCATCACAGGGTTCAGCTCCTACGAGCAGTACTTC
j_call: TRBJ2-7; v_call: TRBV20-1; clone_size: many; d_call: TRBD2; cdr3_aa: CSARQARAGTPYEQYF; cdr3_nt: TGCAGTGCTAGACAAGCCCGAGCGGGAACGCCCTACGAGCAGTACTTC
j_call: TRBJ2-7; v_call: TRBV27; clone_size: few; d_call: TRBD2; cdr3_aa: CASSPELGLASTYEQYF; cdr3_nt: TGTGCCAGCAGTCCGGAGCTGGGACTAGCATCGACCTACGAGCAGTACTTC
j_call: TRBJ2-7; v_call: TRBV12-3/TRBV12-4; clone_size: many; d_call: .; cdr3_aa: CASSYPTGQQYEQYF; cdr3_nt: TGTGCCAGCAGTTACCCAACAGGACAGCAGTACGAGCAGTACTTC
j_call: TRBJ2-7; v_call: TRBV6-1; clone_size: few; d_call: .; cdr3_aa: CASMATEKSYEQYF; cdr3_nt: TGTGCCAGCATGGCGACAGAGAAGAGCTACGAGCAGTACTTC
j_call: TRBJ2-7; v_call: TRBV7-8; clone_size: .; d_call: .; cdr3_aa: CASSFSGSISYEQYF; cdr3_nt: TGTGCCAGCAGCTTTAGCGGCTCTATATCCTACGAGCAGTACTTC
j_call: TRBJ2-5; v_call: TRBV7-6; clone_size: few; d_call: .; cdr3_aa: CASSLVAGSETQYF; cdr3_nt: TGTGCCAGCAGCTTAGTCGCGGGGAGTGAGACCCAGTACTTC
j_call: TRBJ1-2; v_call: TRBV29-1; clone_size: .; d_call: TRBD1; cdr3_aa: CSVGTGVINYGYTF; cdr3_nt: TGCAGCGTCGGGACAGGGGTAATTAACTATGGCTACACCTTC
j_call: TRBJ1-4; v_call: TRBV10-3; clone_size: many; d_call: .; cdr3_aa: CAISDFGTNEKLFF; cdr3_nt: TGTGCCATCAGTGACTTCGGGACTAATGAAAAACTGTTTTTT
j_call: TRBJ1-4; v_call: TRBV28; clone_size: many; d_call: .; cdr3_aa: CASRGVGATNEKLFF; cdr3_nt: TGTGCCAGCAGAGGGGTAGGGGCAACTAATGAAAAACTGTTTTTT
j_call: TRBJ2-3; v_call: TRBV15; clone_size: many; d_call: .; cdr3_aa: CATSRERGGLSHRDTQYF; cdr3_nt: TGTGCCACCAGCAGAGAAAGGGGAGGCCTATCTCACAGAGATACGCAGTATTTT
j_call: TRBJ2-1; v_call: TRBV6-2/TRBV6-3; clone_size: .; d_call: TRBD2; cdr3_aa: CASSPKPGLAGRNEQFF; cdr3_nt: TGTGCCAGCAGTCCGAAACCGGGACTAGCGGGTAGGAATGAGCAGTTCTTC
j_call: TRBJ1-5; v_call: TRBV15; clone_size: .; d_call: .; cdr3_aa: CATSTPYRDSNQPQHF; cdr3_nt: TGTGCCACCAGCACCCCTTACAGGGATAGCAATCAGCCCCAGCATTTT
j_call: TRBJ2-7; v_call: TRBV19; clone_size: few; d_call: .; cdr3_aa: CASSITLAPYEQYF; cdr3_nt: TGTGCCAGTAGTATTACCCTGGCTCCCTACGAGCAGTACTTC
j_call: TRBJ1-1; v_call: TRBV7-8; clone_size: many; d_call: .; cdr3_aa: CASSLAGGGNTEAFF; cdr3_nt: TGTGCCAGCAGCTTAGCGGGAGGAGGGAACACTGAAGCTTTCTTT
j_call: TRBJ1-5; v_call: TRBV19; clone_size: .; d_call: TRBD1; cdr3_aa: CASSIGTGGAGQPQHF; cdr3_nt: TGTGCCAGTAGTATTGGGACAGGGGGCGCGGGACAGCCCCAGCATTTT
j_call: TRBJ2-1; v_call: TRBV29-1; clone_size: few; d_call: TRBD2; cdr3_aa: CSVEKAGGYNEQFF; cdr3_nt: TGCAGCGTTGAAAAAGCGGGAGGGTACAATGAGCAGTTCTTC
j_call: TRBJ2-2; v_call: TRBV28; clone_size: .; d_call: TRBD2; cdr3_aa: CASSWGLANTGELFF; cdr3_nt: TGTGCCAGCAGTTGGGGACTAGCGAACACCGGGGAGCTGTTTTTT
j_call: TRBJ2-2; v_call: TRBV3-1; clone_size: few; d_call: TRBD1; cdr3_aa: CASSRGQGYTGELFF; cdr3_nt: TGTGCCAGCAGCCGGGGACAGGGGTACACCGGGGAGCTGTTTTTT
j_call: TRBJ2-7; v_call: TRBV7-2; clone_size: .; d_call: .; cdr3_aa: CASSSKPGAYEQYF; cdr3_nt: TGTGCCAGCAGCTCCAAACCCGGGGCGTACGAGCAGTACTTC
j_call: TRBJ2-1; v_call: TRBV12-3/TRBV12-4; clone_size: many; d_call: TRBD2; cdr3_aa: CASSLAGVQFF; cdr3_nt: TGTGCCAGCAGTCTAGCGGGAGTCCAGTTCTTC
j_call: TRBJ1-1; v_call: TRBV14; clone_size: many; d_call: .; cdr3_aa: CASSQDEIAKTGTEAFF; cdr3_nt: TGTGCCAGCAGCCAAGACGAGATTGCGAAGACTGGAACTGAAGCTTTCTTT
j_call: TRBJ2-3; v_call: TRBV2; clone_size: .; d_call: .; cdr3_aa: CASSDSVQDTQYF; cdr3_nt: TGTGCCAGCAGTGATTCGGTACAAGATACGCAGTATTTT
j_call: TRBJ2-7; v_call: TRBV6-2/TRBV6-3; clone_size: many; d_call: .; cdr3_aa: CASSYGPTVGEYEQYF; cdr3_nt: TGTGCCAGCAGTTACGGGCCCACTGTTGGTGAATACGAGCAGTACTTC
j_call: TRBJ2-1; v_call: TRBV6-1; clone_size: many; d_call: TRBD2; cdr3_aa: CASSLPAGAERNEQFF; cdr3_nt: TGTGCCAGCAGCCTACCAGCGGGAGCGGAACGCAATGAGCAGTTCTTC
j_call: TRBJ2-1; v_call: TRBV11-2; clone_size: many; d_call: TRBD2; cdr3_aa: CASSLVRTSGWDNYNEQFF; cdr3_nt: TGTGCCAGCAGCTTGGTTCGGACTAGCGGGTGGGATAACTACAATGAGCAGTTCTTC
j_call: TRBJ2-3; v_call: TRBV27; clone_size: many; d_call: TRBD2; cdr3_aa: CASSKYGSSGGTDTQYF; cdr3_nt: TGTGCCAGCAGTAAATATGGTTCTAGCGGGGGCACAGATACGCAGTATTTT
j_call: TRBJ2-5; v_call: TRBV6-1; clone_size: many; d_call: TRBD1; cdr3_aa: CASSEWTGQETQYF; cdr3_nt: TGTGCCAGCAGTGAATGGACAGGGCAGGAGACCCAGTACTTC
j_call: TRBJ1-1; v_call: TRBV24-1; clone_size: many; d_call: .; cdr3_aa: CATSRGENTEAFF; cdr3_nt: TGTGCCACCAGTAGGGGGGAGAACACTGAAGCTTTCTTT
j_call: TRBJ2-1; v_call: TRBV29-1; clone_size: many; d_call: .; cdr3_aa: CSAEAGRPGSYNEQFF; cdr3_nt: TGCAGCGCCGAGGCCGGCCGGCCTGGCTCCTACAATGAGCAGTTCTTC
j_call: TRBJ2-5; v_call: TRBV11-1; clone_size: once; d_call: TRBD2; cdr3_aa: CASSFLAGEGGTQYF; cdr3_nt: TGTGCCAGCAGCTTCCTAGCGGGAGAAGGAGGGACCCAGTACTTC
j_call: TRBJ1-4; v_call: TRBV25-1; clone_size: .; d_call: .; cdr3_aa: CASSESTGKGEKLFF; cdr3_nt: TGTGCCAGCAGTGAATCCACAGGGAAAGGTGAAAAACTGTTTTTT
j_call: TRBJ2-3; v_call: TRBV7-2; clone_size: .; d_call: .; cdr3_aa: CASSLEFGTQYF; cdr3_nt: TGTGCCAGCAGCTTAGAGTTCGGTACGCAGTATTTT
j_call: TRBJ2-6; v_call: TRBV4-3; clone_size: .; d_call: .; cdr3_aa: CASSQDGGDGANVLTF; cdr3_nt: TGCGCCAGCAGCCAAGATGGCGGGGACGGGGCCAACGTCCTGACTTTC
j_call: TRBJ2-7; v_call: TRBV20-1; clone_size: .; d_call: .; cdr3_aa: CSASTSTSSLGQYF; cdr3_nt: TGCAGTGCTAGTACCTCTACTAGCAGCTTGGGGCAGTACTTC
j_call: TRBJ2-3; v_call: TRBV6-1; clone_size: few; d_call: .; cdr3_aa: CASGSRQRDTDTQYF; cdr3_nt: TGTGCCAGCGGTTCAAGACAGAGAGACACAGATACGCAGTATTTT
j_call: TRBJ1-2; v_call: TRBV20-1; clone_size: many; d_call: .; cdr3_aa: CSTRSTYGYTF; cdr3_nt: TGCAGTACGAGGAGCACCTATGGCTACACCTTC
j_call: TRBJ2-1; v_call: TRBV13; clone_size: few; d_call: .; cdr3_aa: CASSLGPEGQFF; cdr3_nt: TGTGCCAGCAGCTTAGGCCCCGAGGGGCAGTTCTTC
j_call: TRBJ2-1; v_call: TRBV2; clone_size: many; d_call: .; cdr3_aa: CASSDVLGGSYNEQFF; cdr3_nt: TGTGCCAGCAGTGATGTACTAGGGGGGAGCTACAATGAGCAGTTCTTC
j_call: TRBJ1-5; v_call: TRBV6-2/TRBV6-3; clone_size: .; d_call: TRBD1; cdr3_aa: CASSYSPGQGMGQPQHF; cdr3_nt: TGTGCCAGCAGTTACTCCCCGGGACAGGGAATGGGTCAGCCCCAGCATTTT
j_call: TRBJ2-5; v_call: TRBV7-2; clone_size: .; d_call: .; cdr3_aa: CASSLGGRPETQYF; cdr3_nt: TGTGCCAGCAGCTTAGGTGGGAGACCGGAGACCCAGTACTTC